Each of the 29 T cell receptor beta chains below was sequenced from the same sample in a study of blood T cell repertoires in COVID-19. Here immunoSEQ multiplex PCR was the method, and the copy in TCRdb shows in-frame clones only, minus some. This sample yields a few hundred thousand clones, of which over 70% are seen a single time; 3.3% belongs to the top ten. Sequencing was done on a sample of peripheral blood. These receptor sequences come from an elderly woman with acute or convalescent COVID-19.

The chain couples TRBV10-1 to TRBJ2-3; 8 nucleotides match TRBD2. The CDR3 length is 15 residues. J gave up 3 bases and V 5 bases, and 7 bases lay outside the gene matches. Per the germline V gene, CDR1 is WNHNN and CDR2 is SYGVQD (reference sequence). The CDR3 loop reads CASSTSGRKTDTQYF. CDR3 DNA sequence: TGCGCCAGCAGTACAAGCGGGAGAAAAACAGATACGCAGTATTTT.

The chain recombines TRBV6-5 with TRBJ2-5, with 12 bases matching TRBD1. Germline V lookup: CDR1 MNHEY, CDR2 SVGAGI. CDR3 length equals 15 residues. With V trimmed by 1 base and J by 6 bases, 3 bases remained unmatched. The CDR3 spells CASSYWDRGRKTQYF. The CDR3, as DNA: TGTGCCAGCAGTTACTGGGACAGGGGGCGAAAGACCCAGTACTTC.

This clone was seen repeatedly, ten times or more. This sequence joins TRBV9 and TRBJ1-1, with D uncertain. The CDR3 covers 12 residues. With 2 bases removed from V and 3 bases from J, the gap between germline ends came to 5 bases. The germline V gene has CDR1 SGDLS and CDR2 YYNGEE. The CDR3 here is CASSVADTEAFF. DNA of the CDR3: TGTGCCAGCAGCGTCGCGGACACTGAAGCTTTCTTT.

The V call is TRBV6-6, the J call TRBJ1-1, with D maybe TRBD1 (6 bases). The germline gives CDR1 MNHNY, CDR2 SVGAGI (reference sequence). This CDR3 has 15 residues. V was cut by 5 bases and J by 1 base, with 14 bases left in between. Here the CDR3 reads CASSRPGVGNTEAFF. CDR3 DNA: TGTGCCAGCAGTCGGCCAGGGGTAGGGAACACTGAAGCTTTCTTT.

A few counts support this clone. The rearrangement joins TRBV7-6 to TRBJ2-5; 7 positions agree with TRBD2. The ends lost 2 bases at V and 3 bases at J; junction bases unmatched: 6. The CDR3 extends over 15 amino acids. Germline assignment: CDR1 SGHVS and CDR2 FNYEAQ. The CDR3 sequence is CASSLLGGVKETQYF. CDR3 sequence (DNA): TGTGCCAGCAGCTTACTTGGGGGGGTGAAAGAGACCCAGTACTTC.

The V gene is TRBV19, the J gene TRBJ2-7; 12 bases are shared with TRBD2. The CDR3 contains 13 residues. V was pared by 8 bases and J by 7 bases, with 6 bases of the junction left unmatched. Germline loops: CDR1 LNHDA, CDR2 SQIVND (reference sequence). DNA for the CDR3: TGTGCCAGTCGACTAGCGGGAGTGCAAGAGCAGTACTTC. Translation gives CASRLAGVQEQYF.

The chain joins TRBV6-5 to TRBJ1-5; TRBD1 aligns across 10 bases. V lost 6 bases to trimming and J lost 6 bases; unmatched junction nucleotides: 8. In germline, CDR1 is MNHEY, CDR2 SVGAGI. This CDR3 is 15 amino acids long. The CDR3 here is CASSTPGQGFQPQHF. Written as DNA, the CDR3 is TGTGCCAGCAGCACGCCGGGACAGGGGTTTCAGCCCCAGCATTTT.

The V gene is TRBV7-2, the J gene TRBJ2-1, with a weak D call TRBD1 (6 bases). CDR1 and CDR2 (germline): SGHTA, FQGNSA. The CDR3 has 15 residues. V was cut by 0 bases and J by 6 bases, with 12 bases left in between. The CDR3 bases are TGTGCCAGCAGCTTAGCGGGGGCAGGGATCAATGAGCAGTTCTTC. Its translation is CASSLAGAGINEQFF.

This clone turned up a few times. The CDR3 DNA reads as TGCGCCAGCAGTGTTTTCGGAGATACGCAGTATTTT. Translating gives CASSVFGDTQYF. The J gene is TRBJ2-3, the V gene TRBV10-2; D is undetermined. CDR1 WSHSY and CDR2 SAAADI come from the germline V gene. The CDR3 runs 12 residues. V lost 4 bases to trimming and J lost 5 bases, with 7 bases between them.

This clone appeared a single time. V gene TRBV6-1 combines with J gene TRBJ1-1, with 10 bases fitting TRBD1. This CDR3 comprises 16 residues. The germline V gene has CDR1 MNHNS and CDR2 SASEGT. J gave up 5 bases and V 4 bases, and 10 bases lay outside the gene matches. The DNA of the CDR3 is TGTGCCAGCAGTGGGCTAGGACAGGGGGGCTTAACTGAAGCTTTCTTT. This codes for CASSGLGQGGLTEAFF.

The CDR3 spells CASSDTGQVDTQYF. The CDR3 region has the DNA TGTGCCAGCAGCGACACGGGACAGGTAGATACGCAGTATTTT. The chain combines TRBV7-8 with TRBJ2-3; TRBD1 matches 8 bases. The CDR3 is made up of 14 amino acids. The trim removed 5 bases at V and 5 bases at J, leaving 6 bases unmatched. CDR1 SGHVS and CDR2 FQNEAQ come from the germline V gene.

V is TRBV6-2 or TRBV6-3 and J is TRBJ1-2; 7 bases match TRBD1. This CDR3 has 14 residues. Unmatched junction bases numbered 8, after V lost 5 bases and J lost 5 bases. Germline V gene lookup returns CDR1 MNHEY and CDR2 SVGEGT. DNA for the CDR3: TGTGCCAGCAGTCTCACGACAGGGCCTTATGGCTACACCTTC. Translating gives CASSLTTGPYGYTF.

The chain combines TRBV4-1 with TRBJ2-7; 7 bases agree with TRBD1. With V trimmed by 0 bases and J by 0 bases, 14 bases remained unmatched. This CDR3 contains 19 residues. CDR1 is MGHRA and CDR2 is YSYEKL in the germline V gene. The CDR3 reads CASSQDPRQGVTSSYEQYF. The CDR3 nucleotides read TGCGCCAGCAGCCAAGATCCGCGGCAGGGGGTAACGAGCTCCTACGAGCAGTACTTC.

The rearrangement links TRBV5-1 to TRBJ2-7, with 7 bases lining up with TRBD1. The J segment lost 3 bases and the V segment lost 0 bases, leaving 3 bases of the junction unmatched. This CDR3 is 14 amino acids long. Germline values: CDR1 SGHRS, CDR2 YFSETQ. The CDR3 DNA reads TGCGCCAGCAGCTTGGCCAACAGGGGCTACGAGCAGTACTTC. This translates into CASSLANRGYEQYF. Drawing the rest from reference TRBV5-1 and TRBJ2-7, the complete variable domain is KAGVTQTPRYLIKTRGQQVTLSCSPISGHRSVSWYQQTPGQGLQFLFEYFSETQRNKGNFPGRFSGRQFSNSRSEMNVSTLELGDSALYLCASSLANRGYEQYFGPGTRLTVT.

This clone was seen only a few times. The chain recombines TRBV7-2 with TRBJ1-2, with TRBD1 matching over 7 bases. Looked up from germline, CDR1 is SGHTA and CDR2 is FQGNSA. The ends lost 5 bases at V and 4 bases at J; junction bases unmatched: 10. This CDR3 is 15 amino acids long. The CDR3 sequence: CASSQTGVKGYGYTF. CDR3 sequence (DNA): TGTGCCAGCAGCCAAACAGGGGTTAAGGGCTATGGCTACACCTTC.

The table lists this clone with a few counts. CDR3 sequence reads: CASSPKGAGETQYF. In DNA, the CDR3 is TGTGCCAGCAGCCCAAAGGGGGCCGGGGAGACCCAGTACTTC. The chain carries TRBV11-3 and TRBJ2-5; TRBD1 agrees at 7 bases. CDR1 and CDR2 from the germline V gene are SGHNT and YENEEA. CDR3 size: 14 residues. Trimming cost V 5 bases and J 5 bases; bases outside gene matches: 8.

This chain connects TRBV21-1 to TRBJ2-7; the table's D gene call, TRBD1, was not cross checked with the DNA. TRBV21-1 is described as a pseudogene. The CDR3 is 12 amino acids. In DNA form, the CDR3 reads TGTGCCAGCAGCAGACAGACCTACGAGCAGTACTTC. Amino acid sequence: CASSRQTYEQYF.

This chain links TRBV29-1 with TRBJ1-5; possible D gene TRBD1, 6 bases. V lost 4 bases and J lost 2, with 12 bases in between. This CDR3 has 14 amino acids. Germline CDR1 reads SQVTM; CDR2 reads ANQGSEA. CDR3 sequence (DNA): TGCAGCGTTGTAAAGGGGGATGGCAATCAGCCCCAGCATTTT. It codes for CSVVKGDGNQPQHF.

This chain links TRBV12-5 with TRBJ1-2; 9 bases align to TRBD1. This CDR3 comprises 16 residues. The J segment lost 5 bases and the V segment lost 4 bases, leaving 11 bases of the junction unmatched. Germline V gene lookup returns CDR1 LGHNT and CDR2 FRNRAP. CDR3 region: CASGSGTGMGWYGYTF. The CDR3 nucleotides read TGTGCTAGTGGTTCGGGGACAGGGATGGGTTGGTATGGCTACACCTTC.

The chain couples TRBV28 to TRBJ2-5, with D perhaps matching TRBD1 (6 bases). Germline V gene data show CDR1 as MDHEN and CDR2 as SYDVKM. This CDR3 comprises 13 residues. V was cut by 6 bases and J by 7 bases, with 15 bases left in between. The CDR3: CASSRTVGTTQYF. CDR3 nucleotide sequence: TGTGCCAGCAGCCGGACAGTTGGTACGACCCAGTACTTC. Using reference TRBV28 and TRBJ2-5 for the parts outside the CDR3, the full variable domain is DVKVTQSSRYLVKRTGEKVFLECVQDMDHENMFWYRQDPGLGLRLIYFSYDVKMKEKGDIPEGYSVSREKKERFSLILESASTNQTSMYLCASSRTVGTTQYFGPGTRLLVL.

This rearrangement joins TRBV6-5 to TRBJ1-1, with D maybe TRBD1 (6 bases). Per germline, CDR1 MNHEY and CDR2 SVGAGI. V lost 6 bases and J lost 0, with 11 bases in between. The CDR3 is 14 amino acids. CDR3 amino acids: CASRMTGVNTEAFF. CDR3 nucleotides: TGTGCCAGCAGAATGACAGGCGTGAACACTGAAGCTTTCTTT.

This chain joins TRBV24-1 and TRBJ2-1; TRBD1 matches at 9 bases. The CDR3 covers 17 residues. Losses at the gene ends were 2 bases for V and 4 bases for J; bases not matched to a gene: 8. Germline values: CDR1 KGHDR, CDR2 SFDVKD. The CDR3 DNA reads TGTGCCACCAGTGATTCGCGTGGGACAGGGCCGTACAATGAGCAGTTCTTC. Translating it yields CATSDSRGTGPYNEQFF.

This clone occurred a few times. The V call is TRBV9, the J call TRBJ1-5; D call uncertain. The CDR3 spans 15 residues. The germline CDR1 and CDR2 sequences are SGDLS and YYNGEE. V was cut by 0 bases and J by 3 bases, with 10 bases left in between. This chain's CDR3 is CASSVGPGTNQPQHF. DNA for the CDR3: TGTGCCAGCAGCGTAGGTCCAGGAACCAATCAGCCCCAGCATTTT.

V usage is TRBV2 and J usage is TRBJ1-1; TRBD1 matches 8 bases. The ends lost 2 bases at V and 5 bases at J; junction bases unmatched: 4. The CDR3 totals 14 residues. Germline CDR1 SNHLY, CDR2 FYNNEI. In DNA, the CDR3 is TGTGCCAGCAGTGAACCCAGGGGGCAAACTGAAGCTTTCTTT. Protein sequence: CASSEPRGQTEAFF. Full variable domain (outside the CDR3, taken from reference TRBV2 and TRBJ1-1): EPEVTQTPSHQVTQMGQEVILRCVPISNHLYFYWYRQILGQKVEFLVSFYNNEISEKSEIFDDQFSVERPDGSNFTLKIRSTKLEDSAMYFCASSEPRGQTEAFFGQGTRLTVV.

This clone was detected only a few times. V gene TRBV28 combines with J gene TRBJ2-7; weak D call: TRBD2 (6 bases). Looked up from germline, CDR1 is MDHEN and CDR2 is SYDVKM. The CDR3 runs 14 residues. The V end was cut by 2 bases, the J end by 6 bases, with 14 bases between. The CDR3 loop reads CASSLVGRGSEQYF. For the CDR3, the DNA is TGTGCCAGCAGTTTAGTTGGGCGGGGTAGCGAGCAGTACTTC. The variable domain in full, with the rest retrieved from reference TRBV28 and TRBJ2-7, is DVKVTQSSRYLVKRTGEKVFLECVQDMDHENMFWYRQDPGLGLRLIYFSYDVKMKEKGDIPEGYSVSREKKERFSLILESASTNQTSMYLCASSLVGRGSEQYFGPGTRLTVT.

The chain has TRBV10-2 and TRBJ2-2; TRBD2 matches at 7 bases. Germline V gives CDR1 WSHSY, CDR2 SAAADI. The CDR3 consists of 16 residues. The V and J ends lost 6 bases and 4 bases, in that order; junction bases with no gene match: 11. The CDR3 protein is CASRRITGGRTGELFF. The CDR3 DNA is TGCGCCAGCAGACGTATTACGGGAGGCCGCACCGGGGAGCTGTTTTTT.

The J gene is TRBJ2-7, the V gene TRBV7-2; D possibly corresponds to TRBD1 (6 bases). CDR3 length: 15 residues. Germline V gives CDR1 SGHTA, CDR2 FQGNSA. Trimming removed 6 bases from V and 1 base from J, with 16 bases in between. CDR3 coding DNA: TGTGCCAGCAGATCCGGACAGTTAATTTCCTACGAGCAGTACTTC. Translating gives CASRSGQLISYEQYF.

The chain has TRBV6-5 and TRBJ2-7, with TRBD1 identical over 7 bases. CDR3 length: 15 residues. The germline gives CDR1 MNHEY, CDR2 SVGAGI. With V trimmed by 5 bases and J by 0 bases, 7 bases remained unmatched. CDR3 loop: CASSITRGTSYEQYF. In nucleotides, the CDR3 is TGTGCCAGCAGTATTACCAGGGGGACCTCCTACGAGCAGTACTTC.

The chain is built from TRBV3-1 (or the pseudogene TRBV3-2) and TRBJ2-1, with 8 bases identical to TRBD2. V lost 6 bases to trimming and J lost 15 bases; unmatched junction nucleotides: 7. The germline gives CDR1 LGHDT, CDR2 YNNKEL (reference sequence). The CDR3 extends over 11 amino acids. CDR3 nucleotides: TGTGCCAGCAGTCCCGGGACTAGGTGGTTCTTC. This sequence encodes CASSPGTRWFF.